This TCR beta chain came from a study of PD-L1 blockade in urothelial cancer. Study at large: There were a median of around 140,000 T cells in blood samples.

This sample's time point: peripheral blood 6 weeks after treatment start. Urothelial carcinoma, locally advanced or metastatic, affected the patients. The data were produced by immunoSEQ multiplex PCR, yet TCRdb's version contains in-frame clones alone and is incomplete. The profile covers 65,000 to 85,000 clones, with 91% appearing a single time and 0.87% taken by the ten largest. The input for sequencing was PBMCs, taken around atezolizumab (anti-PD-L1) treatment. This receptor was taken from a woman older than 75 with urothelial cancer.

The CDR3 DNA reads as TGTGCCAGTAATAGGGAGGGTTTAGGAGAATGCACTGAAGCTTTCTTT. Its translation is CASNREGLGECTEAFF. The chain links TRBV21-1 to TRBJ1-1. TRBV21-1 represents a pseudogene. The CDR3 sequence is 16 residues long.